This TCR beta chain was obtained from a study of control samples from healthy donors and cancer patients. TCRdb keeps only in-frame clones here, not all; method: immunoSEQ multiplex PCR. The data show more than 95,000 clones, approximately 93% seen once. Unmatched junction bases numbered 15, after V lost 8 bases and J lost 3 bases. The CDR3 contains 17 residues. Germline lookup yields CDR1 SEHNR and CDR2 FQNEAQ (reference sequence). The V call is TRBV7-9, the J call TRBJ2-3; 9 nucleotides line up with TRBD2. Material: blood. This sequence originates from a man in his thirties or forties in good health. The CDR3 loop is CASAARWGGGATDTQYF. DNA of the CDR3: TGTGCCAGCGCCGCACGCTGGGGCGGGGGGGCGACAGATACGCAGTATTTT.